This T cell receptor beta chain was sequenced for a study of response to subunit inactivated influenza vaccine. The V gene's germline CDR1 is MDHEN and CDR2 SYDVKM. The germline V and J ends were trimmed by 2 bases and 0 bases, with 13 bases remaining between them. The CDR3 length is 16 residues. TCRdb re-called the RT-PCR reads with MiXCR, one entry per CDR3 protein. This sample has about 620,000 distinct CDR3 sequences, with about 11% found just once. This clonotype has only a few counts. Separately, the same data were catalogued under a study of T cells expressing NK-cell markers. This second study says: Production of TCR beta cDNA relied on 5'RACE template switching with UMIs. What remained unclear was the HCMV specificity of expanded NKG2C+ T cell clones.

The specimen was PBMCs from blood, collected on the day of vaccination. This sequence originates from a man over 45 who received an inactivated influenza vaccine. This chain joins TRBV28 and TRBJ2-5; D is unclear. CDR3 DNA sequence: TGTGCCAGCAGTTTAGACGCCAGAATGTACCAAGAGACCCAGTACTTC. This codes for CASSLDARMYQETQYF.